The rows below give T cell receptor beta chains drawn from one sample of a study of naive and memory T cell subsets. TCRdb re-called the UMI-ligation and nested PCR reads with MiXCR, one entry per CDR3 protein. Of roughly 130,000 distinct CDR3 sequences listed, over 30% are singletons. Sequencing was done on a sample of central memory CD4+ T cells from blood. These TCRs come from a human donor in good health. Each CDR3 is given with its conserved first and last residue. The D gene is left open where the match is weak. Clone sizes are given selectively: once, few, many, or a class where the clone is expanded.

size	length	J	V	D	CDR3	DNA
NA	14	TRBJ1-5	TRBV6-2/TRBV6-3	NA	CASSWYESSQPQHF	TGTGCCAGCAGTTGGTATGAGTCAAGTCAGCCCCAGCATTTT
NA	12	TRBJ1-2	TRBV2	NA	CASSDQGSSYTF	TGTGCCAGCAGTGATCAGGGTTCGAGCTACACCTTC
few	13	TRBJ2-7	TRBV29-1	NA	CSVSRGATYEQYF	TGCAGCGTGTCCAGAGGGGCCACCTACGAGCAGTACTTC
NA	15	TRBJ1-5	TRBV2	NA	CASSEAQGPSVPQHF	TGTGCCAGCAGTGAAGCGCAGGGACCTTCGGTGCCCCAGCATTTT
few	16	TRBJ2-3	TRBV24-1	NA	CATSARDWTNTDTQYF	TGTGCCACCAGTGCTAGGGACTGGACCAACACAGATACGCAGTATTTT
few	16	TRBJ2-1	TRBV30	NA	CAWSGMPGVQRNEQFF	TGTGCCTGGAGTGGAATGCCGGGGGTCCAACGCAATGAGCAGTTCTTC
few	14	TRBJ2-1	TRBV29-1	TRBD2	CSVATAGDYNEQFF	TGCAGCGTTGCGACTGCGGGAGACTACAATGAGCAGTTCTTC
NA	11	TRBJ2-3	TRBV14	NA	CASSLGYTQYF	TGTGCCAGCAGCCTCGGGTATACGCAGTATTTT
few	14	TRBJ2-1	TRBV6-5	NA	CASRRGTRRNEQFF	TGTGCCAGCAGGAGAGGGACGAGACGCAATGAGCAGTTCTTC
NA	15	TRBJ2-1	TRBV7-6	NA	CASSRDRRYLNEQFF	TGTGCCAGCAGCCGCGACAGGCGTTATCTTAATGAGCAGTTCTTC
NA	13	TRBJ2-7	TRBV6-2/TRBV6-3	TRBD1	CASRWTGSYEQYF	TGTGCCAGCAGATGGACAGGGAGCTACGAGCAGTACTTC
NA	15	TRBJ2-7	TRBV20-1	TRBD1	CSARENRGVSYEQYF	TGCAGTGCTAGAGAGAACAGGGGGGTATCCTACGAGCAGTACTTC
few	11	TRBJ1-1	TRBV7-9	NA	CASSTHTEAFF	TGTGCCAGCAGTACCCACACTGAAGCTTTCTTT
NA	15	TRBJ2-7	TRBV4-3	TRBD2	CASSLALGGGYEQYF	TGCGCCAGCAGCCTTGCCCTTGGGGGAGGGTACGAGCAGTACTTC
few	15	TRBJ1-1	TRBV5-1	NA	CASSGRGRTNTEAFF	TGCGCCAGCAGCGGCCGGGGACGGACTAACACTGAAGCTTTCTTT
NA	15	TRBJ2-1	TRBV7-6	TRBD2	CASSPRGGLVREQFF	TGTGCCAGCAGCCCCCGGGGAGGGTTAGTAAGGGAGCAGTTCTTC
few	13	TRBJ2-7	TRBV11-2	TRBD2	CASSPGTSREQYF	TGTGCCAGCAGCCCCGGGACTAGTCGTGAGCAGTACTTC
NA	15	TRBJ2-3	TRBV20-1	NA	CSADPGVRNEDTQYF	TGCAGTGCGGATCCTGGGGTAAGGAACGAAGATACGCAGTATTTT
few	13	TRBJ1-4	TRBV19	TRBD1	CASSRQGDGKLFF	TGTGCCAGTAGTCGACAGGGGGACGGAAAACTGTTTTTT
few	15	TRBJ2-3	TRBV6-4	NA	CASSMSSDSTDTQYF	TGTGCCAGCAGCATGAGTAGCGACTCCACAGATACGCAGTATTTT
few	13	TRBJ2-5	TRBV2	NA	CASGALTAETQYF	TGTGCCAGCGGAGCCCTGACAGCGGAGACCCAGTACTTC
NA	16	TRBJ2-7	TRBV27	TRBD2	CASRRGGGGSSYEQYF	TGTGCCAGCAGACGGGGTGGCGGGGGAAGTTCCTACGAGCAGTACTTC
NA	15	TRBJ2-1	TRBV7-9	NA	CASSFRGATLDEQFF	TGTGCCAGCAGCTTTAGGGGGGCAACGTTAGATGAGCAGTTCTTC
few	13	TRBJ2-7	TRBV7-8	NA	CASSLGGVGEQYF	TGTGCCAGCAGCCTAGGAGGAGTGGGCGAGCAGTACTTC
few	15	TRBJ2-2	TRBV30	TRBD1	CAWSVRTGLTGELFF	TGTGCCTGGAGTGTTCGGACAGGGTTAACCGGGGAGCTGTTTTTT
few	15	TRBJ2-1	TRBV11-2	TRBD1	CASSNRDRLYNEQFF	TGTGCCAGCAGTAACCGGGACAGACTCTACAATGAGCAGTTCTTC
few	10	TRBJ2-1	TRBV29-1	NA	CSVEDWEQFF	TGCAGCGTTGAAGACTGGGAGCAGTTCTTC
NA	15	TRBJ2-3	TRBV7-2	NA	CASSPLGIGGDTQYF	TGTGCCAGCAGTCCCCTCGGAATAGGAGGAGATACGCAGTATTTT
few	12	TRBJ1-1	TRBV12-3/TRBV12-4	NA	CASTSGRTEAFF	TGTGCCAGCACCTCGGGGAGGACTGAAGCTTTCTTT
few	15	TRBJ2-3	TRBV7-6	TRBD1	CASSRTGLDKDTQYF	TGTGCCAGCAGCCGGACAGGGTTGGACAAAGATACGCAGTATTTT
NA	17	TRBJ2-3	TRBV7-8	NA	CASSLDVRSGAKDTQYF	TGTGCCAGCAGCTTAGACGTTCGGTCAGGGGCTAAAGATACGCAGTATTTT
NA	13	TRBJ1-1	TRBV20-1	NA	CSARDSRGTEAFF	TGCAGTGCTAGAGATTCCAGGGGCACTGAAGCTTTCTTT
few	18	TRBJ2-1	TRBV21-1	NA	CASIGVVRARWYYNEQFF	TGTGCCAGCATAGGCGTGGTGAGGGCTCGGTGGTACTACAATGAGCAGTTCTTC
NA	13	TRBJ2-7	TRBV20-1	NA	CSATRGARDEQYF	TGCAGTGCCACCCGGGGGGCTCGAGACGAGCAGTACTTC
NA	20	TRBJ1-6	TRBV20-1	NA	CSAQWLIEYRAGSYNSPLHF	TGCAGTGCTCAGTGGCTGATCGAATACAGGGCCGGCTCCTATAATTCACCCCTCCACTTT
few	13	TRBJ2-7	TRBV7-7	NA	CASSPGRSYEQYF	TGTGCTAGCAGCCCGGGACGGTCCTACGAGCAGTACTTC
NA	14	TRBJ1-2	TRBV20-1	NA	CSARDLGTNYGYTF	TGCAGTGCTAGAGATCTGGGGACTAACTATGGCTACACCTTC
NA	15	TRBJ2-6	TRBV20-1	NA	CSASEDSSGANVLTF	TGCAGTGCTAGTGAGGACAGCTCTGGGGCCAACGTCCTGACTTTC